The 21 T cell receptor beta chains listed next were all sequenced from one sample in a study of T cells after posttransplantation cyclophosphamide. TCRdb's copy holds only in-frame clones and misses some; the assay was immunoSEQ multiplex PCR. This sample has about 21,000 clones, with approximately 86% found just once. Methotrexate plus calcineurin inhibitor accompanied controls' myeloablative marrow transplants; sampling was 1 year later. Material: PBMCs, obtained 350 to 400 days after allogeneic stem cell transplant with calcineurin inhibitor and methotrexate. These receptors all stem from a female patient aged 25-40 years who received an allogeneic stem cell transplant from an unrelated donor, was CMV-positive, and had acute and chronic GVHD. Part of the T cell pool may stem from the graft donor.

The chain has TRBV5-1 and TRBJ1-1; TRBD1 is a possible D gene (5 bases). Trimming pared 7 bases from V and 4 bases from J, leaving 17 bases between. This CDR3 is 14 amino acids long. Per the germline V gene, CDR1 is SGHRS and CDR2 is YFSETQ. CDR3 in amino acids: CASAPHGGGTEAFF. CDR3 DNA sequence: TGCGCCAGCGCCCCTCACGGGGGGGGCACTGAAGCTTTCTTT. Based on the CDR3 plus reference TRBV5-1 and TRBJ1-1, the full variable domain is KAGVTQTPRYLIKTRGQQVTLSCSPISGHRSVSWYQQTPGQGLQFLFEYFSETQRNKGNFPGRFSGRQFSNSRSEMNVSTLELGDSALYLCASAPHGGGTEAFFGQGTRLTVV.

V gene TRBV11-2 combines with J gene TRBJ1-2, with 8 bases matching TRBD1. This CDR3 has 15 residues. Trimming at V came to 3 bases and at J to 4 bases, leaving 7 bases not matched to a gene. CDR1 and CDR2 (germline): SGHAT, FQNNGV. The CDR3 DNA sequence: TGTGCCAGCAGCTTGCAGGGGGCGCAAGGCTATGGCTACACCTTC. Its translation: CASSLQGAQGYGYTF.

The chain couples TRBV20-1 to TRBJ2-3; D is undetermined. The CDR3 is 11 residues long. The V end lost 4 bases, the J end lost 6 bases, and 8 bases lay between the germline ends. Germline V gene data show CDR1 as DFQATT and CDR2 as SNEGSKA (reference sequence). The DNA of the CDR3 is TGCAGTGCTACCCGAGTGGATACGCAGTATTTT. Its protein is CSATRVDTQYF.

The V gene is TRBV5-1, the J gene TRBJ2-1; 8 nucleotides agree with TRBD1. The CDR3 totals 14 residues. With 1 base clipped from V and 10 bases from J, the junction kept 7 bases outside the gene matches. Germline V lookup: CDR1 SGHRS, CDR2 YFSETQ. The DNA of the CDR3 is TGCGCCAGCAGCTTGTGGCAGGGGGCCGGGGAGCAGTTCTTC. Residues: CASSLWQGAGEQFF.

This clone was seen a single time. The chain has TRBV5-1 and TRBJ1-4; a possible D gene is TRBD1 (5 bases). V was trimmed by 4 bases and J by 0 bases, leaving 10 bases between them. CDR1 is SGHRS, CDR2 YFSETQ, per germline. This CDR3 spans 15 amino acids. CDR3 DNA: TGCGCCAGCAGCGTCACAGGAGCAACTAATGAAAAACTGTTTTTT. Protein sequence: CASSVTGATNEKLFF.

V gene TRBV13 combines with J gene TRBJ1-5; TRBD1 might be the D (5 bases). The CDR3 spans 13 residues. Trimming took 5 bases from V and 5 from J, leaving 10 bases between them. The V gene's germline CDR1 is PRHDT and CDR2 FYEKMQ (reference sequence). The CDR3 nucleotides are TGTGCCAGCAGCACCCGCAGGGATCAGCCCCAGCATTTT. Its translation is CASSTRRDQPQHF.

J is TRBJ1-4 and V is TRBV6-1; no clear D gene. V dropped 7 bases and J dropped 6 bases, with 12 bases sitting between them. The CDR3 loop spans 13 amino acids. Germline assignment: CDR1 MNHNS and CDR2 SASEGT. The CDR3 loop reads CASTTEYYEKLFF. As DNA, the CDR3 is TGTGCCAGCACTACAGAGTACTATGAAAAACTGTTTTTT.

The V gene is TRBV28, the J gene TRBJ2-3; 11 bases agree with TRBD1. CDR1 is MDHEN, CDR2 SYDVKM, per germline. V trimming: 1 base; J trimming: 4 bases; junction bases outside the gene matches: 7. The length of the CDR3 is 17 residues. As DNA, the CDR3 is TGTGCCAGCAGTTTATTGTGGGACAGGGGGGCCCCAGATACGCAGTATTTT. Amino acid sequence: CASSLLWDRGAPDTQYF.

The chain carries TRBV7-9 and TRBJ2-3; D not resolved. Germline CDR1 reads SEHNR; CDR2 reads FQNEAQ (reference sequence). Trimming stripped 0 bases from V and 2 bases from J, with 9 bases between. The CDR3 runs 15 residues. CDR3 loop: CASSLALEYTDTQYF. CDR3 nucleotides: TGTGCCAGCAGCTTAGCGCTGGAGTACACAGATACGCAGTATTTT. The full variable domain, with the rest looked up from reference TRBV7-9 and TRBJ2-3, is DTGVSQNPRHKITKRGQNVTFRCDPISEHNRLYWYRQTLGQGPEFLTYFQNEAQLEKSRLLSDRFSAERPKGSFSTLEIQRTEQGDSAMYLCASSLALEYTDTQYFGPGTRLTVL.

The V gene is TRBV9, the J gene TRBJ2-2, with D possibly being TRBD2 (6 bases). Per germline, CDR1 SGDLS and CDR2 YYNGEE. The V end was cut by 6 bases, the J end by 7 bases, with 25 bases between. The CDR3 is made up of 17 amino acids. CDR3 nucleotide sequence: TGTGCCAGCACCTCGAGACTAGGCGGGGAACTGGGCGGGGAGCTGTTTTTT. This sequence encodes CASTSRLGGELGGELFF.

This chain uses TRBV27 with TRBJ1-2; 9 positions agree with TRBD1. CDR3 length: 14 residues. V was clipped by 7 bases and J by 5 bases; unmatched bases: 8. The V gene's germline CDR1 is MNHEY and CDR2 SMNVEV (reference sequence). The CDR3 nucleotides read TGTGCCAGCACTCCGACAGGGGGAAATTATGGCTACACCTTC. Amino acid sequence: CASTPTGGNYGYTF.

The DNA of the CDR3 is TGCGCCAGCAGCCAAATCGGTAGCGGGGAAGAGACCCAGTACTTC. It translates to CASSQIGSGEETQYF. The rearrangement links TRBV4-1 to TRBJ2-5, with 8 positions matching TRBD2. CDR3 length: 15 amino acids. The V gene's germline CDR1 is MGHRA and CDR2 YSYEKL. After removal of 2 bases from V and 3 bases from J, the junction contained 5 bases not matched to a gene.

Only one count was recorded for this clone. Germline is not matched at one junction end, which may reflect a read error. The V gene is TRBV4-3, the J gene TRBJ2-7, with a tentative D call TRBD2 (6 bases). Germline loops: CDR1 LGHNA, CDR2 YSLEER. The CDR3 totals 15 residues. The CDR3 reads CASSQGPSDSYEQHF. The CDR3 coding sequence is TGCGCCAGCAGCCAAGGTCCTAGCGACTCCTACGAGCAGCACTTC.

The gene calls are TRBV5-5 and TRBJ1-4; tentative D call: TRBD1 (5 bases). CDR1 is SGHKS and CDR2 is YYEKEE in the germline V gene (reference sequence). Deletions cut 5 bases from V and 0 bases from J, with 8 bases between. The CDR3 length is 14 residues. The CDR3 coding sequence is TGTGCCAGCAGGGAGGGGCCAACTAATGAAAAACTGTTTTTT. Encoded protein: CASREGPTNEKLFF.

The V call is TRBV7-9, the J call TRBJ2-5; 7 nucleotides line up with TRBD1. The V segment lost 6 bases and the J segment 1 base; nucleotides outside the gene matches: 2. Germline assignment: CDR1 SEHNR and CDR2 FQNEAQ (reference sequence). This CDR3 is built from 13 residues. In DNA, the CDR3 is TGTGCCAGCAGTTGGACAGGCCAAGAGACCCAGTACTTC. Encoded protein: CASSWTGQETQYF.

The chain links TRBV28 to TRBJ2-7, with a weak D call TRBD1 (6 bases). The V and J ends lost 6 bases and 3 bases respectively, with 21 bases between them. The CDR3 sequence is 16 residues long. Germline CDR1 MDHEN, CDR2 SYDVKM. The CDR3 spells CASRRRGTPSIYEQYF. For the CDR3, the DNA is TGTGCCAGCAGGCGTAGAGGGACACCTTCTATCTACGAGCAGTACTTC.

As concerns this clone: An end of the junction differs from the germline gene, which may be a read error. This same CDR3 is encoded by further DNA sequences in the sample. The gene calls are TRBV6-5 and TRBJ2-3; D unresolved. The CDR3 sequence is 14 residues long. CDR1 is MNHEY and CDR2 is SVGAGI in the germline V gene. CDR3 nucleotides: TGTGCCAGTTCTATCCAGCGAAGCACGGATACGCAGTATTTT. Translated: CASSIQRSTDTQYF.

This clone has a single count. The J gene is TRBJ1-4, the V gene TRBV5-5; 7 bases line up with TRBD1. The V gene's germline CDR1 is SGHKS and CDR2 YYEKEE (reference sequence). The CDR3 extends over 15 amino acids. Trimming at V came to 5 bases and at J to 7 bases, leaving 11 bases not matched to a gene. CDR3 nucleotide sequence: TGTGCCAGCAGTCACGCACGGGGACAGAGTGAAAAACTGTTTTTT. This codes for CASSHARGQSEKLFF. The variable domain in full, completed from reference TRBV5-5 and TRBJ1-4, reads DAGVTQSPTHLIKTRGQQVTLRCSPISGHKSVSWYQQVLGQGPQFIFQYYEKEERGRGNFPDRFSARQFPNYSSELNVNALLLGDSALYLCASSHARGQSEKLFFGSGTQLSVL.

The rearrangement links TRBV28 to TRBJ2-3; a weak D match, TRBD2 (6 bases). Germline V gene sequence: CDR1 MDHEN, CDR2 SYDVKM. V was pared by 7 bases and J by 1 base, with 15 bases between. The CDR3 extends over 15 amino acids. DNA for the CDR3: TGTGCCAGCAAACCCCCGGGGGTGGGCACAGATACGCAGTATTTT. Amino acid sequence: CASKPPGVGTDTQYF. The full variable domain, with the rest looked up from reference TRBV28 and TRBJ2-3, is DVKVTQSSRYLVKRTGEKVFLECVQDMDHENMFWYRQDPGLGLRLIYFSYDVKMKEKGDIPEGYSVSREKKERFSLILESASTNQTSMYLCASKPPGVGTDTQYFGPGTRLTVL.

The chain carries TRBV27 and TRBJ2-2; D is unclear. The V end was cut by 2 bases, the J end by 4 bases, with 11 bases between. This CDR3 contains 15 residues. Germline CDR1 is MNHEY and CDR2 is SMNVEV (reference sequence). The CDR3 DNA sequence: TGTGCCAGCAGTTTAGGGCTTACCCCCACCGGGGAGCTGTTTTTT. It yields the protein CASSLGLTPTGELFF.

The V gene is TRBV2, the J gene TRBJ2-7; TRBD1 aligns across 7 bases. Germline values: CDR1 SNHLY, CDR2 FYNNEI. There are 11 residues in the CDR3. V shed 6 bases and J 4 bases; nucleotides not matched to a gene: 0. The CDR3 DNA is TGTGCCAGCAGGGGACAGTACGAGCAGTACTTC. Its translation: CASRGQYEQYF.